This T cell receptor beta chain was observed in a study of T cell changes during pregnancy in multiple sclerosis. Generated by immunoSEQ multiplex PCR, the TCRdb table keeps only in-frame clones and is missing some. The sample holds roughly 93,000 clones, 80% to 95% seen once. The sequenced sample was peripheral blood, obtained before pregnancy. The receptor was derived from a female donor with multiple sclerosis, enrolled in a pregnancy study.

CDR3 DNA: TGTGCCAGCAGCCGATACACTACAGGGGCGGGAAACACCATATATTTT. Translation: CASSRYTTGAGNTIYF. The genes are TRBV5-6 and TRBJ1-3; 7 bases match TRBD1. The germline CDR1 and CDR2 sequences are SGHDT and YYEEEE. The junction had 11 bases not matched to a gene; V was cut back by 4 bases and J by 4 bases. CDR3 length: 16 residues.